This TCR beta chain was captured by sequencing in a study of regulatory T cells in long-lasting Graves disease. General observations from the study: Accuracy might have suffered from few samples.

The CDR3 has 13 amino acids. Between the trimmed V and J ends, which lost 3 bases and 7 bases, there was a span of 15 bases. CDR1 and CDR2 from the germline V gene are SQVTM and ANQGSEA. Construction of TCR beta libraries relied on iRepertoire HTBI primers and on Arm-PCR targeting CDR3 regions. Source study methods: Segment identification across samples yielded some 63 TRBV and more than twelve TRBJ segments. MiXCR, applied by TCRdb to the multiplex PCR reads, yields one record per CDR3 protein. The V and J calls were not made by the authors but by TCRdb's processing. The sample lists hundreds of thousands of distinct CDR3 sequences, approximately 13% seen once, with roughly 9.7% in the top ten. The time point is: newly diagnosed GD, antithyroid drugs for less than 3 months. The authors made the TCR library using RNA they extracted from PBMCs. About this clonotype: Its antigen is not known.

The sample was also linked to a second study, of T cells in Graves' hyperthyroidism and ophthalmopathy. From that study: Blood also carried most thyroid clonotypes expanded above 0.001.

The specimen was peripheral blood mononuclear cells (PBMCs), collected at new diagnosis, from a patient treated with antithyroid drugs. The chain joins TRBV29-1 to TRBJ1-2; D is unresolved. The origin of this receptor is a man aged 25-45 years with Graves disease. In DNA, the CDR3 is TGCAGCGTTGACGGGTACCCCGCGGGTGGCTACACCTTC. Its translation is CSVDGYPAGGYTF.